Below are 12 T cell receptor beta chains sequenced from a single sample in a study of Ad26.COV2.S vaccination and SARS-CoV-2 variants. The treatment is: around 19 received Ad26.COV2.S at low or high dose, single or two shots; roughly 5 received placebo; per-sample allocation not given. Collection of samples fell on day 63 after the first vaccine or placebo injection. Using immunoSEQ multiplex PCR, the repertoire was profiled, and TCRdb retains in-frame clones only, with some absent. The top ten hold approximately 1.5% of the sample, which has roughly 680,000 clones, 89% seen once. The material sequenced was peripheral blood, taken in a trial of Ad26.COV2.S vaccine versus placebo. These receptors came from a person between 18 and 59 years old who received the Ad26.COV2.S COVID-19 vaccine or a placebo.

In regard to this clone: Within the sample, other DNA sequences also encode this same CDR3. The V gene is TRBV19, the J gene TRBJ2-7; 9 bases match TRBD1. J was trimmed by 4 bases and V by 6 bases; bases with no gene match: 7. Germline V gene sequence: CDR1 LNHDA, CDR2 SQIVND (reference sequence). The CDR3 is made up of 14 amino acids. The CDR3 nucleotides are TGTGCCAGTAGCATCGACAGGGGGGGGTACGAGCAGTACTTC. As protein: CASSIDRGGYEQYF.

This sequence joins TRBV6-1 and TRBJ1-1; D is ambiguous. Per germline, CDR1 MNHNS and CDR2 SASEGT. Trimming took off 2 bases at V and 4 bases at J, with 11 bases between the two ends. The CDR3 spans 14 residues. The chain's CDR3 is CASSESGDGTEAFF. CDR3 sequence (DNA): TGTGCCAGCAGTGAATCTGGGGATGGCACTGAAGCTTTCTTT.

This clone was detected only a few times. One junction end does not reproduce the germline sequence, and a read error may be involved. J is TRBJ1-5 and V is TRBV7-9; D remains unclear. The germline V gene has CDR1 SEHNR and CDR2 FQNEAQ (reference sequence). CDR3 length: 12 amino acids. CDR3 loop: CASSLGGDTPNF. CDR3 nucleotides: TGTGCCAGCAGCTTAGGAGGAGACACCCCGAATTTT.

The V gene is TRBV15, the J gene TRBJ2-3, with D perhaps TRBD2 (6 bases). The CDR3 contains 16 residues. The germline V and J ends were trimmed by 0 bases and 5 bases, with 15 bases remaining between them. Germline lookup yields CDR1 LNHNV and CDR2 YYDKDF (reference sequence). The CDR3 sequence is CATSRDLVGGRDTQYF. CDR3 DNA sequence: TGTGCCACCAGCAGAGATTTAGTGGGGGGAAGAGATACGCAGTATTTT. Combining the CDR3 with reference TRBV15 and TRBJ2-3 gives the whole variable domain DAMVIQNPRYQVTQFGKPVTLSCSQTLNHNVMYWYQQKSSQAPKLLFHYYDKDFNNEADTPDNFQSRRPNTSFCFLDIRSPGLGDTAMYLCATSRDLVGGRDTQYFGPGTRLTVL.

This clone was counted a single time. The chain combines TRBV7-2 with TRBJ2-1; no clear D gene. V shed 4 bases and J shed 4 bases, with 23 bases lying between them. This CDR3 region has 18 residues. Germline V lookup: CDR1 SGHTA, CDR2 FQGNSA. The CDR3 DNA reads TGTGCCAGCAGCTCTCAATCGGGCGATTTCTGGGGATACAATGAGCAGTTCTTC. Encoded protein: CASSSQSGDFWGYNEQFF. The full variable domain, with the rest looked up from reference TRBV7-2 and TRBJ2-1, is GAGVSQSPSNKVTEKGKDVELRCDPISGHTALYWYRQSLGQGLEFLIYFQGNSAPDKSGLPSDRFSAERTGGSVSTLTIQRTQQEDSAVYLCASSSQSGDFWGYNEQFFGPGTRLTVL.

The V gene is TRBV7-9, the J gene TRBJ2-7; D is ambiguous. The CDR3 consists of 16 residues. V was pared by 0 bases and J by 4 bases, with 16 bases between. The germline CDR1 and CDR2 sequences are SEHNR and FQNEAQ (reference sequence). For the CDR3, the DNA is TGTGCCAGCAGCTTAGCAGGGTCCATGGAAGGGTACGAGCAGTACTTC. Protein sequence: CASSLAGSMEGYEQYF.

This clone has a single count. This chain connects TRBV7-9 to TRBJ1-4; D ambiguous. This CDR3 contains 15 residues. The germline gives CDR1 SEHNR, CDR2 FQNEAQ (reference sequence). Trimming pared 5 bases from V and 8 bases from J, leaving 18 bases between. CDR3 bases: TGTGCCAGCAGCCCACGGTCGGACCAGCAGGAAAAACTGTTTTTT. Translation gives CASSPRSDQQEKLFF.

In DNA, the CDR3 is TGTGCCTGGAGTGTAGGGGTGGTTCGGACCAACGTCCTGACTTTC. Encoded protein: CAWSVGVVRTNVLTF. The chain has TRBV30 and TRBJ2-6; perhaps TRBD1 as D (5 bases). The CDR3 extends over 15 amino acids. The germline CDR1 and CDR2 sequences are GTSNPN and SVGIG (reference sequence). The V end was cut by 0 bases, the J end by 8 bases, with 14 bases between. The complete variable domain, with remaining parts taken from reference TRBV30 and TRBJ2-6, reads SQTIHQWPATLVQPVGSPLSLECTVEGTSNPNLYWYRQAAGRGLQLLFYSVGIGQISSEVPQNLSASRPQDRQFILSSKKLLLSDSGFYLCAWSVGVVRTNVLTFGAGSRLTVL.

This chain joins TRBV7-2 and TRBJ2-7; D gene uncertain. CDR3 length: 12 residues. Germline V CDR1 and CDR2: SGHTA, FQGNSA. V was clipped by 0 bases and J by 6 bases, with 6 bases between them. CDR3: CASSLATSEQYF. The CDR3 DNA sequence: TGTGCCAGCAGCTTAGCTACGAGCGAGCAGTACTTC.

The rearrangement links TRBV5-6 to TRBJ1-5, with no clear D. V lost 4 bases and J 8 bases, leaving 16 bases between the germline ends. The CDR3 sequence is 14 residues long. Germline-derived CDR1 and CDR2 are SGHDT and YYEEEE. The CDR3 spells CASSLRGAKEPQHF. CDR3 bases: TGTGCCAGCAGCCTTCGGGGAGCCAAGGAGCCCCAGCATTTT.

The V and J genes are TRBV7-9 and TRBJ2-3; TRBD1 is a possible D gene (6 bases). Between the trimmed V and J ends, which lost 0 bases and 0 bases, there was a span of 10 bases. Germline CDR1 is SEHNR and CDR2 is FQNEAQ (reference sequence). The CDR3 covers 16 residues. The DNA for the CDR3 is TGTGCCAGCAGCTTAGCGGACAGACCGAGCACAGATACGCAGTATTTT. The encoded protein is CASSLADRPSTDTQYF.

The V call is TRBV19, the J call TRBJ1-5; weak D call: TRBD1 (5 bases). Germline loops: CDR1 LNHDA, CDR2 SQIVND (reference sequence). V was trimmed by 5 bases and J by 4 bases, leaving 18 bases between them. The CDR3 runs to 16 residues. CDR3 in DNA: TGTGCCAGTAGTCCCGGGACGGACGGTAGAAATCAGCCCCAGCATTTT. Encoded protein: CASSPGTDGRNQPQHF.